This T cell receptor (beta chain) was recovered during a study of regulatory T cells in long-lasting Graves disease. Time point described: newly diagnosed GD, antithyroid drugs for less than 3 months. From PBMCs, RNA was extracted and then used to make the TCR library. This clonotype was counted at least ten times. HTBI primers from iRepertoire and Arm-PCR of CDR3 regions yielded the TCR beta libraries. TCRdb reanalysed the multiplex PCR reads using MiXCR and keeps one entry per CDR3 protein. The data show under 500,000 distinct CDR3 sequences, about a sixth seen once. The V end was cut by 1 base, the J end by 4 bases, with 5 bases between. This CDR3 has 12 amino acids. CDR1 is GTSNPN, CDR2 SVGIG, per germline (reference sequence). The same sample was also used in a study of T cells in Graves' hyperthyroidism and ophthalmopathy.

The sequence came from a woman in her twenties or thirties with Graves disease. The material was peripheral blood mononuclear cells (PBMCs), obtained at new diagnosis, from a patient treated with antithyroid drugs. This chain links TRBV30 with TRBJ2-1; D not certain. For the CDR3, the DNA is TGTGCCTGGAGTGGTTATTACAATGAGCAGTTCTTC. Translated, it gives CAWSGYYNEQFF.